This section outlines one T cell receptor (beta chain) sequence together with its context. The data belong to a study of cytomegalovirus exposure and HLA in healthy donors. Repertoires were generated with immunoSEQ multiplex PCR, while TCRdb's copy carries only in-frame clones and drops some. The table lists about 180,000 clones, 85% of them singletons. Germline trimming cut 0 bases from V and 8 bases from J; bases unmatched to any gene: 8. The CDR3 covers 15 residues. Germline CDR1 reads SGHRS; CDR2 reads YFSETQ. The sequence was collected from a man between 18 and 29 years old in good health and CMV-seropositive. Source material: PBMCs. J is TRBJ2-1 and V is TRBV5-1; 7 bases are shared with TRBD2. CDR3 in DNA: TGCGCCAGCAGCTTGGGGTGGCCGGGGAGGGATGAGCAGTTCTTC. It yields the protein CASSLGWPGRDEQFF.